Described below is a single T cell receptor (beta chain) sequence and its context. The V gene's germline CDR1 is SEHNR and CDR2 FQNEAQ (reference sequence). Trimming removed 5 bases at V and 6 bases at J, with 14 bases between. This CDR3 has 15 residues. The data are from a study of beta chain features in type 1 diabetes. Sequencing targeted expressed TCRB transcripts, as all isolated RNA had been reverse transcribed. TCRdb's copy holds only in-frame clones and misses some; the assay was immunoSEQ multiplex PCR. In the table there are under 95,000 clones, about a third of which are singletons. CD4+ naive, central memory, regulatory and stem cell-like memory cells were sorted via CD45RO/CCR7/CD25/CD127/CD95/CD27.

The TCR comes from a woman under 30 in good health. Sequencing was carried out using stem cell memory CD4+ T cells from blood. The chain has TRBV7-9 and TRBJ1-6, with a possible D match to TRBD1 (5 bases). The CDR3 loop is CASSPGGRGNSPLHF. DNA for the CDR3: TGTGCCAGCAGCCCCGGGGGGAGAGGTAATTCACCCCTCCACTTT.